This TCR beta chain was captured by sequencing in a study of shared clonotypes between healthy human individuals. The CDR3 extends over 16 amino acids. Per germline, CDR1 SGHVS and CDR2 FQNEAQ. V lost 4 bases and J lost 2, with 12 bases in between. Profiled with immunoSEQ multiplex PCR; TCRdb holds only in-frame clones, not every one. The sample shows 550,000 to 700,000 clones, 73% of them seen only once. Sequenced sample: memory CD4+ T cells sorted from blood. The subset: CD45RA-negative fraction. The chain uses TRBV7-8 and TRBJ2-6; D is possibly TRBD1 (6 bases). This sequence originates from a woman aged 30 to 39 in good health. CDR3 sequence: CASSSRQGPGANVLTF. The CDR3 coding sequence is TGTGCCAGCAGCTCGCGTCAGGGGCCTGGGGCCAACGTCCTGACTTTC.